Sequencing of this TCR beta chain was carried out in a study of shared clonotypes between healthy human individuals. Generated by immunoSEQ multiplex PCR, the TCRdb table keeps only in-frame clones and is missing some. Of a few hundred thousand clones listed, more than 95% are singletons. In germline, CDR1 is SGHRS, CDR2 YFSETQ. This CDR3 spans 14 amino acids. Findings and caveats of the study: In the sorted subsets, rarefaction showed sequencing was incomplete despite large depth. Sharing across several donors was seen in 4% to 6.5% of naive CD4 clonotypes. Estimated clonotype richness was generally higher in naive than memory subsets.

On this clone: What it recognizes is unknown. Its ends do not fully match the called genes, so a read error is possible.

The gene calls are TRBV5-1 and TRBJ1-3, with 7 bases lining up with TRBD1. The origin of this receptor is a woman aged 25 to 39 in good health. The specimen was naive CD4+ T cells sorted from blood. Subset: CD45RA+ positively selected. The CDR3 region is CASSLDRIGNTIYF. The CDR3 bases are TGCGCCAGCAGTTTGGACAGGATTGGAAACACCATATATTTT.